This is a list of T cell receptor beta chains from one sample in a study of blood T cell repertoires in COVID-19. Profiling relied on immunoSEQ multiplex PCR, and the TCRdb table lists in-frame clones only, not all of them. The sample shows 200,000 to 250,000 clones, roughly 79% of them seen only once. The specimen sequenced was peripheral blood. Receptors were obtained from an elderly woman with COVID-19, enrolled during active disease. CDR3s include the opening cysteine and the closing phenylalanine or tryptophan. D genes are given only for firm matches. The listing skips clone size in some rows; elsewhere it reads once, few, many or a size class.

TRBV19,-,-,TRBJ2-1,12,TGTGCCAGTAGTCCCTCGACAAATGAGCAGTTCTTC,CASSPSTNEQFF
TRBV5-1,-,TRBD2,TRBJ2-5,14,TGCGCCAGCAGATTAGGCAGCGGGAGGGAGACCCAGTACTTC,CASRLGSGRETQYF
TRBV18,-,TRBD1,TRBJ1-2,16,TGTGCCAGCTCACCGCTTGACAGGGTCAAAAACTATGGCTACACCTTC,CASSPLDRVKNYGYTF
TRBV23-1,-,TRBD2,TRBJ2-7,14,TGCGCCAGCGGCCCCAGGGAGGGCTCCTACGAGCAGTACTTC,CASGPREGSYEQYF
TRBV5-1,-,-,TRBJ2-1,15,TGCGCCAGCACCCCTCGGCAGGGTTCCTACAATGAGCAGTTCTTC,CASTPRQGSYNEQFF
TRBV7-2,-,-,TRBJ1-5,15,TGTGCCAGCAGTCTAACGGGGGGGGGCAATCAGCCCCAGCATTTT,CASSLTGGGNQPQHF
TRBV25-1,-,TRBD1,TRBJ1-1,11,TGTGCCAGCCACAGGGGGACTGAAGCTTTCTTT,CASHRGTEAFF
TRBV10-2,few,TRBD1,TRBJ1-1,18,TGCGCCAGCAGCGGTCACCGGGACAGGGGGCGGAGGAACACTGAAGCTTTCTTT,CASSGHRDRGRRNTEAFF
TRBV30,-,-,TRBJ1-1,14,TGTGCCTGGACCGTCGGGTTGGTGGGCACTGAAGCTTTCTTT,CAWTVGLVGTEAFF
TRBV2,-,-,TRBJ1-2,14,TGTGCCAGCCGACCGAGCGGGACGCCCTTTGGCTACACCTTC,CASRPSGTPFGYTF
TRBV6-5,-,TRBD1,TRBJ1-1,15,TGTGCCAGCAGTTTAGGGGGCGCGGTGAACACTGAAGCTTTCTTT,CASSLGGAVNTEAFF
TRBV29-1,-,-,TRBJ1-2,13,TGCAGCGTTGAAGGACTGACTAACTATGGCTACACCTTC,CSVEGLTNYGYTF
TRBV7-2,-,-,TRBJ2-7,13,TGTGCCAGCAGTTTTCAGGGGTTCTACGAGCAGTACTTC,CASSFQGFYEQYF
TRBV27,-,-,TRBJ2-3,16,TGTGCCAGCAGTCAAAAAGGGACTTTGGGGACAGATACGCAGTATTTT,CASSQKGTLGTDTQYF
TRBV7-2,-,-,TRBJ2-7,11,TGTGCCAGCAGCTTGAGCAACGAGCAGTACTTC,CASSLSNEQYF
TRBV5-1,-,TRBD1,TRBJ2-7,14,TGCGCCAGCAGCGCCGGGACAGGGGTCTACGAGCAGTACTTC,CASSAGTGVYEQYF
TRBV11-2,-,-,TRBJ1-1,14,TGTGCCAGCATAGAATTTTCGGTTGGCACTGAAGCTTTCTTT,CASIEFSVGTEAFF
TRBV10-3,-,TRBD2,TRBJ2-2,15,TGTGCCACCTGGCCGGGAGGGCCCGACACCGGGGAGCTGTTTTTT,CATWPGGPDTGELFF
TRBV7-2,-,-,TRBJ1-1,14,TGTGCCAGCAGCTTAGGGGGGGGGAACACTGAAGCTTTCTTT,CASSLGGGNTEAFF
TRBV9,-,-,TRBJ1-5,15,TGTGCCAGCAGCGTAGGGGGGCTGGGCAATCAGCCCCAGCATTTT,CASSVGGLGNQPQHF
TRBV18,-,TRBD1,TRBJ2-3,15,TGTGCCAGCTCATCACGGACAGGGGGCACAGATACGCAGTATTTT,CASSSRTGGTDTQYF
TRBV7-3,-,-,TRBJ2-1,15,TGTGCCAGCAGCTTATCAGGAAATTCCTACAATGAGCAGTTCTTC,CASSLSGNSYNEQFF
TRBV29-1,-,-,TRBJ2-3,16,TGCAGCGTTGAAGGAGTTCTGACGGGAGGCACAGATACGCAGTATTTT,CSVEGVLTGGTDTQYF
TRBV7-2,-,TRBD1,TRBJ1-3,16,TGTGCCAGCAGCCCCCGACAGGGGAGGGCTGGAAACACCATATATTTT,CASSPRQGRAGNTIYF
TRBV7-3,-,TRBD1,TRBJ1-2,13,TGTGCCAGCAGCTTAGTCGGACAGGGAGGCTACACCTTC,CASSLVGQGGYTF
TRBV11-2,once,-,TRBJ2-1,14,TGTGCCAGCAGCTTACCTAGCACCTACAATGAGCAGTTCTTC,CASSLPSTYNEQFF
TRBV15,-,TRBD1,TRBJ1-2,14,TGTGCCACCAGCAGAGGCGGACAGGGGCTTGGCTACACCTTC,CATSRGGQGLGYTF
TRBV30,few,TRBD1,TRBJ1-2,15,TGTGCCTGGAGTACTAGGACAGGGCAACCGTATGGCTACACCTTC,CAWSTRTGQPYGYTF
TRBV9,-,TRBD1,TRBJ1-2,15,TGTGCCAGCACCACGGGACAGGGGACAAACTATGGCTACACCTTC,CASTTGQGTNYGYTF
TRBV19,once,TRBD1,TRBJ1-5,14,TGTGCCAGTACCCGACAGGGAATGAATCAGCCCCAGCATTTT,CASTRQGMNQPQHF
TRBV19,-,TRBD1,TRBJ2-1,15,TGTGCCAGTAGCCCTCCGGGACAGGGGAACAATGAGCAGTTCTTC,CASSPPGQGNNEQFF
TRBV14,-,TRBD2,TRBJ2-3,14,TGTGCCAGCAGTAAGGCGGGAGAACCAGATACGCAGTATTTT,CASSKAGEPDTQYF
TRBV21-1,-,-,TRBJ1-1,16,TGTGCCAGCAGCACTCACTCACAGGCGATGAACACTGAAGCTTTCTTT,CASSTHSQAMNTEAFF
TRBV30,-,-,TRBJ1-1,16,TGTGCCTGGAGTGTACGAGACAGCTCCATGAACACTGAAGCTTTCTTT,CAWSVRDSSMNTEAFF
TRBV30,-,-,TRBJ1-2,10,TGTGCCTGGAGGCCGTTTGAGTGGACCTTC,CAWRPFEWTF
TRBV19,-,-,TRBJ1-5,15,TGTGCCAGTAGTGCTGGACTGGGTAGCAATCAGCCCCAGCATTTT,CASSAGLGSNQPQHF
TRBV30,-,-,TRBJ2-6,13,TGTGCCTGGACCAGCTCTGGGGCCAACGTCCTGACTTTC,CAWTSSGANVLTF
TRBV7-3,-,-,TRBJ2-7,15,TGTGCCAGCAGCTCGGGGAGTGGGAAGGGAGGCGAGCAGTACTTC,CASSSGSGKGGEQYF
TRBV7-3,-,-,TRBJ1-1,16,TGTGCCGTCCAGGAGGGGAGGCGGTGCATGAACACTGAAGCTTTCTTT,CAVQEGRRCMNTEAFF
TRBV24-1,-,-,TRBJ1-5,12,TGTGCCACCAGTGATTTTACAGGCGCCCAGCATTTT,CATSDFTGAQHF
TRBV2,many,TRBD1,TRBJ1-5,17,TGTGCCAGCAGTGCGGACAGGGGACTAGCGAGCAATCAGCCCCAGCATTTT,CASSADRGLASNQPQHF
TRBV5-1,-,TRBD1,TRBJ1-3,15,TGCGCCAGCAGCGTCAACAGGGGATCTGGAAACACCATATATTTT,CASSVNRGSGNTIYF
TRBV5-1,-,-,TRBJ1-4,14,TGCGCCAGCAGCTTGACGGCAACTAATGAAAAACTGTTTTTT,CASSLTATNEKLFF
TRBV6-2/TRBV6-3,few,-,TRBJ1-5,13,TGTGCCAGCAGTTACTCCCGACTTGTGCCCCAGCATTTT,CASSYSRLVPQHF
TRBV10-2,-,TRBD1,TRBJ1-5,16,TGCGCCAGCAGCGGACAGGGGCGGTTGGGCAATCAGCCCCAGCATTTT,CASSGQGRLGNQPQHF
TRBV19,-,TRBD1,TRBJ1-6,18,TGTGCCAGTAGTACCGACAGCTCCGGGACAGGGATGGGATCACCCCTCCACTTT,CASSTDSSGTGMGSPLHF
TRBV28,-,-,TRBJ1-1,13,TGTGCCAGCAGGCGCAGCGGGGTAGCTGAAGCTTTCTTT,CASRRSGVAEAFF
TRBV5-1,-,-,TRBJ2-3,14,TGCGCCAGCAAACTAGCCCAATACGAGGATACGCAGTATTTT,CASKLAQYEDTQYF